The clone carrying this T cell receptor (beta chain) occurred once. Its antigen is undetermined. Compared with germline, one end of the junction differs, possibly owing to a read error. Looked up from germline, CDR1 is ENHRY and CDR2 is SYGVKD. This CDR3 has 16 amino acids. This sample was included in a study of blood T cells in healthy people across ages. Alongside a J-beta primer mix, a sample-barcoded 5' primer served in a second PCR lasting about 6 to 11 cycles. TCRdb re-derived calls from the 5' RACE reads in MiXCR, one entry per CDR3 protein. The table shows hundreds of thousands of distinct CDR3 sequences, with 58% occurring only once. Study conclusions and caveats: Bulk PBMC profiling left naive and antigen-experienced comparisons inconclusive.

This sequence was found in a man aged 30 to 39 in good health. Sequencing input: blood. The gene calls are TRBV10-3 and TRBJ2-7; D remains ambiguous. Here the CDR3 reads CAISKSSRLSPSEQYF. CDR3 in DNA: TGTGCCATCAGTAAGTCGAGCAGGCTGAGCCCTAGCGAGCAGTACTTC.